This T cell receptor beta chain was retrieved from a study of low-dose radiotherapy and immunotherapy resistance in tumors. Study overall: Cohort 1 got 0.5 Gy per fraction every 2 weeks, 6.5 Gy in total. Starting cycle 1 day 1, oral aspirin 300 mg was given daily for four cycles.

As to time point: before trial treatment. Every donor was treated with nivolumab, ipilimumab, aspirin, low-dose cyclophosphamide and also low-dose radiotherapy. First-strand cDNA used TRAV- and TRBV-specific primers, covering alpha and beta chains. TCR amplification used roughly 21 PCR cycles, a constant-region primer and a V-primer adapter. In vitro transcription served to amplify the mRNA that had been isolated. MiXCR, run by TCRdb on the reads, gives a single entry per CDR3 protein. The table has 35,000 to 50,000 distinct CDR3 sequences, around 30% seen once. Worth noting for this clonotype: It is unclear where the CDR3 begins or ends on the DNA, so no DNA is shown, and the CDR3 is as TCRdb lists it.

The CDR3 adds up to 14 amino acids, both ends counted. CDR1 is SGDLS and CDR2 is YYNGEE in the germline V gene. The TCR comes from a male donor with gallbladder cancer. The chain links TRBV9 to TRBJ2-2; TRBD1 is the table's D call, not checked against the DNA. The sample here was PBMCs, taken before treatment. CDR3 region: CASSVIASGELFFF.